This T cell receptor (beta chain) came from a study of regulatory T cells in long-lasting Graves disease. V lost 6 bases to trimming and J lost 0 bases, with 15 bases between them. Germline-derived CDR1 and CDR2 are MNHEY and SMNVEV (reference sequence). This CDR3 spans 15 amino acids. The time point is: newly diagnosed GD, antithyroid drugs for less than 3 months. Following extraction of RNA from PBMCs, that RNA was used to make the TCR library. Investigators prepared the TCR beta libraries by applying iRepertoire HTBI primers and Arm-PCR of CDR3 regions. MiXCR, applied by TCRdb to the multiplex PCR reads, yields one record per CDR3 protein. The repertoire holds more than 300,000 distinct CDR3 sequences, with about an eighth as singletons. This clonotype was picked up many times. The same data also went into a second study, on T cells in Graves' hyperthyroidism and ophthalmopathy.

The sequence derives from a woman aged 18-35 years with Graves disease. Sequenced here: peripheral blood mononuclear cells (PBMCs), sampled at new diagnosis, from a patient treated with antithyroid drugs. This chain links TRBV27 with TRBJ2-7, with D hard to call. For the CDR3, the DNA is TGTGCCAGCAGGGTTGGAGCTTCCCACTCCTACGAGCAGTACTTC. The encoded protein is CASRVGASHSYEQYF.